This T cell receptor beta chain was sequenced during a study of tumor-infiltrating lymphocytes in primary liver carcinoma. Study-level findings and limits: Since the samples were bulk and unsorted, the CD4+ and CD8+ repertoires were not compared. Between tumor regions, pairs overlapped more than tumor-adjacent and tumor-blood pairs did.

V was trimmed by 8 bases and J by 6 bases, leaving 17 bases between them. The germline V gene has CDR1 SQVTM and CDR2 ANQGSEA. The CDR3 is 13 residues long. RNA was extracted from whole blood without cell sorting, alongside germline DNA. Among the patients, all had chronic HBV infection and none had been treated. Surgery was preceded by the collection of about 4 milliliters of peripheral blood. Production of TCR beta cDNA used roughly 0.55 ug total RNA together with a constant-region primer. Slightly modified ARM-PCR with three nested multiplex PCR rounds yielded TCR beta libraries. TRBV1-TRBV30 forward and Cbeta reverse primers drove the first two roughly 10-cycle rounds. TCRdb used MiXCR to reprocess the multiplex PCR reads, holding one entry per CDR3 protein. Altogether 300,000 to 400,000 distinct CDR3 sequences are present, 55% to 65% being singletons, with the ten largest covering approximately 9%.

For this clonotype: Its antigen is not identified.

The sequence was collected from a man aged 40-50 years with primary liver carcinoma and hepatitis B virus infection. The gene calls are TRBV29-1 and TRBJ2-1; D is undetermined. Sequencing was performed on peripheral blood. CDR3: CSSSGNPANEQFF. Written as DNA, the CDR3 is TGCAGCTCGAGTGGGAATCCGGCCAATGAGCAGTTCTTC.